The 21 T cell receptor beta chains below all came from one sample that was sequenced in a study of OX40 agonist ivuxolimab in advanced cancers. The data were produced by immunoSEQ multiplex PCR, yet TCRdb's version contains in-frame clones alone and is incomplete. Altogether roughly 56,000 clones are present, around 79% being singletons, with the ten largest covering 1% to 1.5%. The material was CD4+ or CD8+ T cells sorted from blood, obtained in a trial of the OX40 agonist ivuxolimab. The source of these receptors is an adult with an advanced solid tumor such as melanoma, head and neck, liver or kidney cancer.

This chain joins TRBV11-2 and TRBJ1-1; TRBD1 might be the D (5 bases). Germline V lookup: CDR1 SGHAT, CDR2 FQNNGV. V shed 8 bases and J shed 7 bases, with 23 bases lying between them. The CDR3 is 15 residues long. The CDR3 DNA sequence: TGTGCCAGCGGAACCCGGGACCGAGGTCTGGGTGAAGCTTTCTTT. It is translated as CASGTRDRGLGEAFF.

The V call is TRBV9, the J call TRBJ2-2; TRBD2 matches at 8 bases. Germline CDR1 reads SGDLS; CDR2 reads YYNGEE. V trimming: 6 bases; J trimming: 0 bases; junction bases outside the gene matches: 1. This CDR3 has 14 amino acids. For the CDR3, the DNA is TGTGCCAGCACGCGGGGGGCGAACACCGGGGAGCTGTTTTTT. It is translated as CASTRGANTGELFF.

The J gene is TRBJ1-6, the V gene TRBV11-2; D is possibly TRBD1 (6 bases). This CDR3 is 16 amino acids long. V lost 5 bases to trimming and J lost 12 bases, with 23 bases between them. CDR1 and CDR2 from the germline V gene are SGHAT and FQNNGV. This CDR3 is CASSQNSGQSNIPLHF. As DNA, the CDR3 is TGTGCCAGCAGCCAAAACTCGGGACAAAGCAATATACCCCTCCACTTT.

This sequence joins TRBV10-3 and TRBJ2-3; D perhaps matches TRBD1 (7 bases). The V gene lost 0 bases and the J gene lost 4 bases, with 14 bases spanning the gap. Germline values: CDR1 ENHRY, CDR2 SYGVKD. CDR3 length: 16 residues. CDR3 sequence: CAISESEGARADTQYF. DNA of the CDR3: TGTGCCATCAGTGAGTCGGAGGGGGCGAGGGCAGATACGCAGTATTTT.

This chain uses TRBV10-3 with TRBJ1-6; no definite D call. The germline V gene has CDR1 ENHRY and CDR2 SYGVKD. Between the trimmed V and J ends, which lost 5 bases and 6 bases, there was a span of 11 bases. The CDR3 extends over 14 amino acids. The CDR3 sequence is CAISPSDLNSPLHF. The DNA for the CDR3 is TGTGCCATCAGTCCCAGCGACCTTAATTCACCCCTCCACTTT.

The genes are TRBV30 and TRBJ1-2; no clear D gene. The length of the CDR3 is 16 residues. The V end was cut by 3 bases, the J end by 5 bases, with 22 bases between. Germline values: CDR1 GTSNPN, CDR2 SVGIG (reference sequence). CDR3: CAWRRTTDWAGYGYTF. The DNA for the CDR3 is TGTGCCTGGAGGCGAACCACCGATTGGGCGGGATATGGCTACACCTTC.

The genes are TRBV10-3 and TRBJ1-1, with TRBD1 matching over 8 bases. Germline values: CDR1 ENHRY, CDR2 SYGVKD. The CDR3 covers 18 residues. V was clipped by 2 bases and J by 1 base; unmatched bases: 12. CDR3 region: CAISEGLTGAGGNTEAFF. The CDR3 nucleotides are TGTGCCATCAGTGAGGGCTTGACAGGGGCTGGAGGGAACACTGAAGCTTTCTTT.

This chain uses TRBV7-3 with TRBJ2-1; weak D call: TRBD1 (6 bases). CDR1 is SGHTA, CDR2 FQGTGA, per germline. This CDR3 has 16 residues. V lost 5 bases, J lost 0 bases, and 14 bases lay in between. The chain's CDR3 is CASSQQAGASYNEQFF. In DNA form, the CDR3 reads TGTGCCAGCAGCCAACAAGCAGGGGCCTCCTACAATGAGCAGTTCTTC.

This clone was seen once. The V and J genes are TRBV5-1 and TRBJ2-1; 7 nucleotides agree with TRBD1. V lost 4 bases and J lost 9; bases outside the gene matches: 13. The CDR3 totals 15 residues. Germline V gene data show CDR1 as SGHRS and CDR2 as YFSETQ. The chain's CDR3 is CASSAATTGAGEQFF. CDR3 bases: TGCGCCAGCAGCGCGGCAACTACAGGGGCAGGTGAGCAGTTCTTC. The full variable domain, in which reference TRBV5-1 and TRBJ2-1 provide the parts outside the CDR3, is KAGVTQTPRYLIKTRGQQVTLSCSPISGHRSVSWYQQTPGQGLQFLFEYFSETQRNKGNFPGRFSGRQFSNSRSEMNVSTLELGDSALYLCASSAATTGAGEQFFGPGTRLTVL.

This chain connects TRBV18 to TRBJ2-7; 12 nucleotides align to TRBD2. This CDR3 contains 16 residues. V shed 1 base, J shed 6 bases, and the junction held 7 bases outside the gene matches. Germline V gene data show CDR1 as KGHSH and CDR2 as LQKENI. Written as DNA, the CDR3 is TGTGCCAGCTCACCACGCCTAGCGGGAGGGACCATCGAGCAGTACTTC. Translation gives CASSPRLAGGTIEQYF. Drawing the rest from reference TRBV18 and TRBJ2-7, the complete variable domain is NAGVMQNPRHLVRRRGQEARLRCSPMKGHSHVYWYRQLPEEGLKFMVYLQKENIIDESGMPKERFSAEFPKEGPSILRIQQVVRGDSAAYFCASSPRLAGGTIEQYFGPGTRLTVT.

The chain recombines TRBV29-1 with TRBJ2-1, with no clear D. Germline CDR1 is SQVTM and CDR2 is ANQGSEA. This CDR3 comprises 11 residues. Trimming took off 7 bases at V and 5 bases at J, with 9 bases between the two ends. The CDR3 bases are TGCAGCGGAAACGATAACAATGAGCAGTTCTTC. This gives the protein CSGNDNNEQFF.

The rearrangement joins TRBV6-1 to TRBJ2-5, with TRBD2 as a possible D gene (6 bases). The J call may be in error: the DNA end matches TRBJ2-7 better. Germline V gene data show CDR1 as MNHNS and CDR2 as SASEGT. The CDR3 is 12 residues long. The CDR3 region has the DNA TGTGCCAGCAGTGAACGGCGGGGCGAGCAGTACTTC. Protein product: CASSERRGEQYF.

This clone came up a few times. The rearrangement links TRBV19 to TRBJ1-2; 7 bases line up with TRBD1. Trimming cost V 7 bases and J 2 bases; bases outside gene matches: 7. Germline loops: CDR1 LNHDA, CDR2 SQIVND (reference sequence). The CDR3 has 14 amino acids. CDR3 loop: CASTPTGSNYGYTF. DNA for the CDR3: TGTGCCAGTACCCCGACAGGGTCCAACTATGGCTACACCTTC.

The chain has TRBV6-1 and TRBJ2-5; D unclear. Trimming removed 1 base from V and 1 base from J, with 10 bases in between. This CDR3 region has 15 residues. Germline lookup yields CDR1 MNHNS and CDR2 SASEGT. CDR3 region: CASSEVGSLQETQYF. The CDR3 nucleotides read TGTGCCAGCAGTGAAGTGGGTAGCCTCCAAGAGACCCAGTACTTC.

The rearrangement uses TRBV4-1 and TRBJ2-2, with 7 bases identical to TRBD1. Trimming removed 3 bases from V and 4 bases from J; junction bases left unmatched: 8. CDR3 length: 16 residues. In germline, CDR1 is MGHRA, CDR2 YSYEKL. The CDR3, as DNA: TGCGCCAGCAGCCACACAGGGGATTTCGGCACCGGGGAGCTGTTTTTT. It encodes CASSHTGDFGTGELFF.

V usage is TRBV28 and J usage is TRBJ2-7; possible D gene TRBD2, 6 bases. V was trimmed by 5 bases and J by 2 bases, leaving 10 bases between them. This CDR3 is built from 13 residues. The germline V gene has CDR1 MDHEN and CDR2 SYDVKM. The CDR3 spells CASSHSSAYEQYF. For the CDR3, the DNA is TGTGCCAGCAGTCATTCTAGCGCCTACGAGCAGTACTTC.

CDR3 DNA sequence: TGTGCCAGCACGGTTAGCGGGGGGGCCGGGGAGCTGTTTTTT. It is translated as CASTVSGGAGELFF. The rearrangement joins TRBV2 to TRBJ2-2; 11 positions agree with TRBD2. In germline, CDR1 is SNHLY, CDR2 FYNNEI. The CDR3 is 14 residues long. Trimming removed 7 bases from V and 6 bases from J; junction bases left unmatched: 4.

The CDR3 loop is CASSYTPGSGNTIYF. The CDR3 DNA sequence: TGTGCCAGCAGTTACACCCCAGGATCTGGAAACACCATATATTTT. The chain links TRBV6-5 to TRBJ1-3; D is unresolved. In germline, CDR1 is MNHEY, CDR2 SVGAGI. Trimming cost V 2 bases and J 1 base, with 9 bases left between them. The CDR3 runs to 15 residues.

The rearrangement uses TRBV29-1 and TRBJ2-7, with 7 bases fitting TRBD1. The CDR3 spans 14 residues. The ends lost 2 bases at V and 7 bases at J; junction bases unmatched: 11. Looked up from germline, CDR1 is SQVTM and CDR2 is ANQGSEA. The DNA of the CDR3 is TGCAGCGTTGAAAAGACAGGGCTTCTAGGGGAGCAGTACTTC. Amino acids: CSVEKTGLLGEQYF.

This sequence joins TRBV7-8 and TRBJ2-5; 8 positions match TRBD2. The CDR3 consists of 15 residues. Germline CDR1 and CDR2: SGHVS and FQNEAQ. Trimming took 2 bases from V and 2 from J; bases not matched to a gene: 4. The DNA of the CDR3 is TGTGCCAGCAGCTTACGCCCTAGCGGGCAAGAGACCCAGTACTTC. As protein: CASSLRPSGQETQYF.

This clone occurred a few times. This sequence joins TRBV11-2 and TRBJ2-7, with no clear D. The ends were cut back, 2 bases at V and 0 bases at J, with 5 bases in the middle. Germline CDR1 and CDR2: SGHAT and FQNNGV. The CDR3 spans 13 residues. The CDR3: CASSLLPSYEQYF. The CDR3 bases are TGTGCCAGCAGCTTACTGCCCTCCTACGAGCAGTACTTC.